The rows below give T cell receptor beta chains drawn from one sample of a study of molecular identifiers for immune sequencing clone quantification. TCRdb independently ran MiXCR on the PCR reads; one entry per CDR3 protein. The table has 550,000 to 750,000 distinct CDR3 sequences, approximately 20% seen once; the top ten hold 0.75% to 0.95%. The sequencing sample was made of naive CD8+ T cells from blood, with Jurkat cell RNA spiked in. These receptors were collected from a human donor in good health. Some libraries in this study had Jurkat cell RNA spiked in. The CDR3 runs from the conserved cysteine through the conserved F or W. Fields, in order: D gene, CDR3 length, V gene, J gene, clone size, CDR3 protein, CDR3 DNA. D genes are given only for firm matches. Part of the rows lack a size; the others show once, few, many or a class for expanded clones.

D gene: TRBD1; CDR3 length: 18; V gene: TRBV6-6; J gene: TRBJ2-2; clone size: many; CDR3 protein: CASSYSFFGQGNTGELFF; CDR3 DNA: TGTGCCAGCAGTTACTCATTCTTCGGACAGGGTAACACCGGGGAGCTGTTTTTT
D gene: .; CDR3 length: 15; V gene: TRBV12-3/TRBV12-4; J gene: TRBJ2-7; clone size: few; CDR3 protein: CASSSWGDINYEQYF; CDR3 DNA: TGTGCCAGCAGCTCCTGGGGGGACATAAACTACGAGCAGTACTTC
D gene: .; CDR3 length: 16; V gene: TRBV7-9; J gene: TRBJ2-2; clone size: .; CDR3 protein: CASSLGARGNTGELFF; CDR3 DNA: TGTGCCAGCAGCTTAGGAGCGAGGGGGAACACCGGGGAGCTGTTTTTT
D gene: .; CDR3 length: 15; V gene: TRBV7-9; J gene: TRBJ2-3; clone size: many; CDR3 protein: CASRTNELRTDTQYF; CDR3 DNA: TGTGCCAGCAGAACTAACGAGCTCCGCACAGATACGCAGTATTTT
D gene: .; CDR3 length: 19; V gene: TRBV7-6; J gene: TRBJ2-2; clone size: .; CDR3 protein: CASRDRVITAGGNTGELFF; CDR3 DNA: TGTGCCAGCAGGGACAGGGTGATTACAGCGGGAGGGAACACCGGGGAGCTGTTTTTT
D gene: .; CDR3 length: 14; V gene: TRBV6-5; J gene: TRBJ2-1; clone size: .; CDR3 protein: CASSFGFSYNEQFF; CDR3 DNA: TGTGCCAGCAGTTTTGGGTTCTCCTACAATGAGCAGTTCTTC
D gene: TRBD2; CDR3 length: 15; V gene: TRBV30; J gene: TRBJ2-5; clone size: many; CDR3 protein: CAWSVAGGPQETQYF; CDR3 DNA: TGTGCCTGGAGTGTAGCGGGGGGGCCTCAAGAGACCCAGTACTTC
D gene: TRBD2; CDR3 length: 12; V gene: TRBV30; J gene: TRBJ2-7; clone size: many; CDR3 protein: CAWGTSANEQYF; CDR3 DNA: TGTGCCTGGGGGACTAGTGCGAACGAGCAGTACTTC
D gene: TRBD1; CDR3 length: 15; V gene: TRBV4-1; J gene: TRBJ2-1; clone size: .; CDR3 protein: CASSLSDRTYNEQFF; CDR3 DNA: TGCGCCAGCAGCCTTTCGGACAGGACCTACAATGAGCAGTTCTTC
D gene: .; CDR3 length: 12; V gene: TRBV19; J gene: TRBJ2-7; clone size: many; CDR3 protein: CATRTESYEQYF; CDR3 DNA: TGTGCCACCCGGACAGAATCCTACGAGCAGTACTTC
D gene: .; CDR3 length: 13; V gene: TRBV5-1; J gene: TRBJ2-7; clone size: many; CDR3 protein: CASRTEAAYEQYF; CDR3 DNA: TGCGCCAGCAGGACGGAAGCAGCCTACGAGCAGTACTTC
D gene: .; CDR3 length: 14; V gene: TRBV30; J gene: TRBJ2-2; clone size: many; CDR3 protein: CAWSSGLKTGELFF; CDR3 DNA: TGTGCCTGGAGTTCCGGACTAAAAACCGGGGAGCTGTTTTTT
D gene: TRBD2; CDR3 length: 17; V gene: TRBV20-1; J gene: TRBJ2-3; clone size: many; CDR3 protein: CSARKSETSVDTDTQYF; CDR3 DNA: TGCAGTGCTAGAAAGAGCGAGACTAGCGTGGACACAGATACGCAGTATTTT
D gene: TRBD1; CDR3 length: 17; V gene: TRBV20-1; J gene: TRBJ1-1; clone size: many; CDR3 protein: CSAILVGQVISNTEAFF; CDR3 DNA: TGCAGTGCCATCCTCGTGGGACAGGTGATATCAAACACTGAAGCTTTCTTT
D gene: .; CDR3 length: 15; V gene: TRBV4-1; J gene: TRBJ1-3; clone size: .; CDR3 protein: CAGSKVGGSGNTIYF; CDR3 DNA: TGCGCCGGCAGCAAAGTAGGGGGCTCTGGAAACACCATATATTTT
D gene: TRBD1; CDR3 length: 15; V gene: TRBV7-2; J gene: TRBJ2-7; clone size: many; CDR3 protein: CASSSRTGFRYEQYF; CDR3 DNA: TGTGCCAGCAGCTCCCGGACAGGGTTTAGGTACGAGCAGTACTTC
D gene: TRBD1; CDR3 length: 14; V gene: TRBV13; J gene: TRBJ2-7; clone size: many; CDR3 protein: CASSPGTALYEQYF; CDR3 DNA: TGTGCCAGCAGCCCCGGGACAGCGCTCTACGAGCAGTACTTC
D gene: .; CDR3 length: 12; V gene: TRBV27; J gene: TRBJ2-7; clone size: many; CDR3 protein: CASSTSSYEQYF; CDR3 DNA: TGTGCCAGCAGTACAAGCTCCTACGAGCAGTACTTC
D gene: TRBD2; CDR3 length: 15; V gene: TRBV20-1; J gene: TRBJ2-7; clone size: many; CDR3 protein: CSAGISSGWTYEQYF; CDR3 DNA: TGCAGTGCTGGCATATCTAGCGGGTGGACCTACGAGCAGTACTTC
D gene: .; CDR3 length: 14; V gene: TRBV19; J gene: TRBJ2-7; clone size: many; CDR3 protein: CASSILFQHYEQYF; CDR3 DNA: TGTGCCAGTAGTATATTGTTTCAGCACTACGAGCAGTACTTC
D gene: TRBD1; CDR3 length: 16; V gene: TRBV9; J gene: TRBJ1-1; clone size: many; CDR3 protein: CASSLDRGLENTEAFF; CDR3 DNA: TGTGCCAGCAGCTTAGACAGGGGGCTCGAGAACACTGAAGCTTTCTTT
D gene: .; CDR3 length: 12; V gene: TRBV7-9; J gene: TRBJ1-3; clone size: many; CDR3 protein: CASSLAGNTIYF; CDR3 DNA: TGTGCCAGCAGCTTAGCCGGAAACACCATATATTTT
D gene: .; CDR3 length: 13; V gene: TRBV4-3; J gene: TRBJ2-7; clone size: many; CDR3 protein: CASSQWRTYEQYF; CDR3 DNA: TGCGCCAGCAGCCAATGGAGAACCTACGAGCAGTACTTC
D gene: TRBD2; CDR3 length: 14; V gene: TRBV6-2/TRBV6-3; J gene: TRBJ2-1; clone size: .; CDR3 protein: CAGSYAGGYNEQFF; CDR3 DNA: TGTGCCGGCAGTTACGCGGGGGGATACAATGAGCAGTTCTTC
D gene: .; CDR3 length: 18; V gene: TRBV20-1; J gene: TRBJ1-6; clone size: few; CDR3 protein: CSGWQPGEKSSYNSPLHF; CDR3 DNA: TGCAGTGGTTGGCAGCCCGGGGAAAAGAGCTCCTATAATTCACCCCTCCACTTT
D gene: TRBD1; CDR3 length: 15; V gene: TRBV27; J gene: TRBJ2-7; clone size: many; CDR3 protein: CASSLGTGSTYEQYF; CDR3 DNA: TGTGCCAGCAGTTTAGGGACAGGCTCTACCTACGAGCAGTACTTC
D gene: .; CDR3 length: 15; V gene: TRBV19; J gene: TRBJ1-5; clone size: .; CDR3 protein: CASSISGSRNQPQHF; CDR3 DNA: TGTGCCAGTAGTATATCAGGGAGCCGAAATCAGCCCCAGCATTTT
D gene: .; CDR3 length: 15; V gene: TRBV12-3/TRBV12-4; J gene: TRBJ2-5; clone size: few; CDR3 protein: CASSWGDIQKGSQYF; CDR3 DNA: TGTGCCAGCAGTTGGGGGGACATCCAAAAGGGGTCCCAGTACTTC
D gene: TRBD2; CDR3 length: 14; V gene: TRBV12-5; J gene: TRBJ2-1; clone size: few; CDR3 protein: CASGTSGSYNEQFF; CDR3 DNA: TGTGCTAGTGGTACTAGCGGGAGCTACAATGAGCAGTTCTTC
D gene: .; CDR3 length: 18; V gene: TRBV7-9; J gene: TRBJ1-1; clone size: once; CDR3 protein: CASSVGISGQYLDTEAFF; CDR3 DNA: TGTGCCAGCAGCGTAGGTATAAGTGGACAGTATTTGGACACTGAAGCTTTCTTT
D gene: .; CDR3 length: 14; V gene: TRBV2; J gene: TRBJ1-6; clone size: few; CDR3 protein: CASSAGGSSSPLHF; CDR3 DNA: TGTGCCAGCAGTGCCGGGGGCAGTTCGTCACCCCTCCACTTT
D gene: .; CDR3 length: 15; V gene: TRBV27; J gene: TRBJ1-1; clone size: .; CDR3 protein: CASSLSKGFNTEAFF; CDR3 DNA: TGTGCCAGCAGTTTATCGAAGGGATTTAACACTGAAGCTTTCTTT
D gene: .; CDR3 length: 16; V gene: TRBV19; J gene: TRBJ1-1; clone size: many; CDR3 protein: CASSIDPGFTNTEAFF; CDR3 DNA: TGTGCCAGTAGTATAGATCCGGGTTTCACGAACACTGAAGCTTTCTTT
D gene: .; CDR3 length: 12; V gene: TRBV9; J gene: TRBJ2-1; clone size: .; CDR3 protein: CASSAEYNGQFF; CDR3 DNA: TGTGCCAGCAGTGCCGAGTACAATGGGCAGTTCTTC
D gene: TRBD2; CDR3 length: 16; V gene: TRBV6-5; J gene: TRBJ2-3; clone size: few; CDR3 protein: CASSRTPGGVTDTQYF; CDR3 DNA: TGTGCCAGCAGCAGGACCCCGGGGGGGGTCACAGATACGCAGTATTTT
D gene: .; CDR3 length: 17; V gene: TRBV7-6; J gene: TRBJ2-6; clone size: many; CDR3 protein: CASSYIISATGANVLTF; CDR3 DNA: TGTGCCAGCAGCTATATAATTAGCGCGACTGGGGCCAACGTCCTGACTTTC
D gene: .; CDR3 length: 15; V gene: TRBV20-1; J gene: TRBJ2-3; clone size: .; CDR3 protein: CSASQVALRTDMLYF; CDR3 DNA: TGCAGTGCCAGCCAAGTAGCACTGCGAACGGATATGCTGTATTTT
D gene: .; CDR3 length: 23; V gene: TRBV4-3; J gene: TRBJ2-3; clone size: .; CDR3 protein: CASSQGIPTDPTQVGGRTDTQYF; CDR3 DNA: TGCGCCAGCAGCCAGGGCATCCCGACAGACCCAACGCAGGTTGGGGGGAGGACAGATACGCAGTATTTT
D gene: .; CDR3 length: 17; V gene: TRBV14; J gene: TRBJ2-4; clone size: many; CDR3 protein: CASSRSMPAVAKNIQYF; CDR3 DNA: TGTGCCAGCAGCCGAAGTATGCCGGCCGTAGCCAAAAACATTCAGTACTTC
D gene: .; CDR3 length: 14; V gene: TRBV12-3/TRBV12-4; J gene: TRBJ2-5; clone size: few; CDR3 protein: CASSPRASQETQYF; CDR3 DNA: TGTGCCAGCAGCCCCCGGGCCTCTCAAGAGACCCAGTACTTC
D gene: TRBD2; CDR3 length: 16; V gene: TRBV6-6; J gene: TRBJ2-3; clone size: many; CDR3 protein: CASSPSLAGGTDTQYF; CDR3 DNA: TGTGCCAGCAGCCCATCCCTAGCGGGAGGCACAGATACGCAGTATTTT
D gene: TRBD1; CDR3 length: 15; V gene: TRBV6-5; J gene: TRBJ2-6; clone size: many; CDR3 protein: CASSRGQAGANVLTF; CDR3 DNA: TGTGCCAGCAGTCGGGGACAGGCTGGGGCCAACGTCCTGACTTTC
D gene: .; CDR3 length: 14; V gene: TRBV6-2/TRBV6-3; J gene: TRBJ1-4; clone size: many; CDR3 protein: CASSTGLYNEKLFF; CDR3 DNA: TGTGCCAGCAGTACGGGACTCTACAATGAAAAACTGTTTTTT
D gene: TRBD1; CDR3 length: 16; V gene: TRBV29-1; J gene: TRBJ2-2; clone size: many; CDR3 protein: CSVNGQGIANTGELFF; CDR3 DNA: TGCAGCGTGAACGGACAGGGGATCGCGAACACCGGGGAGCTGTTTTTT
D gene: TRBD1; CDR3 length: 20; V gene: TRBV28; J gene: TRBJ2-6; clone size: many; CDR3 protein: CASSLWGKVGQGTGANVLTF; CDR3 DNA: TGTGCCAGCAGTTTATGGGGCAAGGTGGGACAGGGTACTGGGGCCAACGTCCTGACTTTC
D gene: .; CDR3 length: 15; V gene: TRBV6-6; J gene: TRBJ1-2; clone size: .; CDR3 protein: CASSQTMTGVYGYTF; CDR3 DNA: TGTGCCAGCAGTCAGACGATGACAGGTGTCTATGGCTACACCTTC
D gene: .; CDR3 length: 15; V gene: TRBV18; J gene: TRBJ2-5; clone size: .; CDR3 protein: CASSPDRRGEETQYF; CDR3 DNA: TGTGCCAGCTCACCAGACCGCCGGGGAGAAGAGACCCAGTACTTC
D gene: TRBD2; CDR3 length: 15; V gene: TRBV4-3; J gene: TRBJ2-3; clone size: .; CDR3 protein: CASTQLAGALSTQYF; CDR3 DNA: TGCGCCAGCACTCAACTAGCGGGAGCCCTCAGTACGCAGTATTTT
D gene: TRBD2; CDR3 length: 14; V gene: TRBV6-2/TRBV6-3; J gene: TRBJ2-1; clone size: .; CDR3 protein: CASRSAGDYNEQFF; CDR3 DNA: TGTGCCAGCAGATCAGCGGGGGACTACAATGAGCAGTTCTTC
D gene: TRBD1; CDR3 length: 15; V gene: TRBV29-1; J gene: TRBJ2-3; clone size: many; CDR3 protein: CSVERTGSLSDTQYF; CDR3 DNA: TGCAGCGTTGAACGGACAGGGTCCCTCTCAGATACGCAGTATTTT
D gene: .; CDR3 length: 14; V gene: TRBV4-3; J gene: TRBJ2-2; clone size: .; CDR3 protein: CASSQLSGTGELFF; CDR3 DNA: TGCGCCAGCAGCCAGCTAAGCGGCACCGGGGAGCTGTTTTTT
D gene: .; CDR3 length: 15; V gene: TRBV19; J gene: TRBJ1-5; clone size: many; CDR3 protein: CASSEWTAGNQPQHF; CDR3 DNA: TGTGCCAGTAGTGAATGGACAGCGGGCAATCAGCCCCAGCATTTT
D gene: .; CDR3 length: 16; V gene: TRBV14; J gene: TRBJ2-7; clone size: many; CDR3 protein: CASSQGVYYRADEQYF; CDR3 DNA: TGTGCCAGCAGCCAAGGTGTTTACTACAGGGCCGACGAGCAGTACTTC
D gene: .; CDR3 length: 13; V gene: TRBV6-2/TRBV6-3; J gene: TRBJ2-2; clone size: many; CDR3 protein: CASRPTPTGELFF; CDR3 DNA: TGTGCCAGCAGACCAACACCCACCGGGGAGCTGTTTTTT
D gene: .; CDR3 length: 12; V gene: TRBV5-5; J gene: TRBJ2-7; clone size: many; CDR3 protein: CASSLFEDEQYF; CDR3 DNA: TGTGCCAGCAGCTTATTCGAAGACGAGCAGTACTTC
D gene: .; CDR3 length: 17; V gene: TRBV27; J gene: TRBJ2-1; clone size: .; CDR3 protein: CASSPLRGPQLSNEQFF; CDR3 DNA: TGTGCCAGCAGTCCCCTTCGAGGGCCCCAACTCTCCAATGAGCAGTTCTTC
D gene: TRBD1; CDR3 length: 15; V gene: TRBV27; J gene: TRBJ2-3; clone size: few; CDR3 protein: CASSRQGVRTDTQYF; CDR3 DNA: TGTGCCAGCAGTAGACAGGGAGTGAGGACAGATACGCAGTATTTT
D gene: TRBD1; CDR3 length: 15; V gene: TRBV7-9; J gene: TRBJ2-5; clone size: few; CDR3 protein: CASSHRDRDQETQYF; CDR3 DNA: TGTGCCAGCAGCCACCGAGACAGGGACCAAGAGACCCAGTACTTC